In its sample, the clone carrying this T cell receptor (beta chain) was seen a few times. The CDR3 contains 16 residues. Unmatched junction bases numbered 13, after V lost 7 bases and J lost 2 bases. Germline V gene lookup returns CDR1 SGHAT and CDR2 FQNNGV. The data stem from a study of yellow fever vaccine responses in identical twins. TCRdb re-called the RT-PCR reads through MiXCR, storing one row per CDR3 protein. Of roughly 4,200 distinct CDR3 sequences listed, about 85% were seen once; the top ten hold roughly 2.6%. This rearrangement joins TRBV11-2 to TRBJ2-7; 8 positions agree with TRBD1. The sequence derives from a woman aged 18-29 years who received the yellow fever vaccine. The sample here was T cells from blood (PBMCs), unsorted or a sorted subset (not recorded which), taken before or after yellow fever vaccination (not recorded which). The CDR3 region is CASTPGTGTGAYEQYF. The CDR3 DNA is TGTGCCAGCACCCCGGGGACCGGGACAGGTGCCTACGAGCAGTACTTC.